What follows are 3 T cell receptor beta chains derived from one specimen sequenced in a study of identical twins. TCRdb re-analysed the 5' RACE reads in MiXCR, keeping a single row per CDR3 protein. The data contain some 600,000 distinct CDR3 sequences, just over 7% of them singletons. The same sample was also studied in work on yellow fever vaccine responses in identical twins.

The specimen was PBMCs. The receptors were sampled from a woman aged 18 to 35 in good health.

This clonotype has more than one count but fewer than ten. The V and J genes are TRBV20-1 and TRBJ2-1; TRBD2 matches 8 bases. CDR1 and CDR2 from the germline V gene are DFQATT and SNEGSKA (reference sequence). The CDR3 spans 17 residues. V shed 0 bases, J shed 7 bases, and the junction held 14 bases outside the gene matches. For the CDR3, the DNA is TGCAGTGCTAGAGATCTGTTAGCGGGGAGGACTTGGAATGAGCAGTTCTTC. Translated: CSARDLLAGRTWNEQFF.

J is TRBJ2-7 and V is TRBV3-1; either TRBD1 or TRBD2 may supply D (5 bases each). Per the germline V gene, CDR1 is LGHDT and CDR2 is YNNKEL (reference sequence). The CDR3 has 18 amino acids. Trimming stripped 4 bases from V and 1 base from J, with 23 bases between. CDR3 in DNA: TGTGCCAGCAGCCTTTTCATCGGGACGTATAACAAATCCTACGAGCAGTACGTC. Residues: CASSLFIGTYNKSYEQYV.

This clonotype was seen more than once but under ten times. V gene TRBV19 combines with J gene TRBJ2-1, with 8 bases that match TRBD2. V was pared by 0 bases and J by 4 bases, with 2 bases of the junction left unmatched. CDR3 length equals 15 residues. Germline CDR1 is LNHDA and CDR2 is SQIVND (reference sequence). The CDR3 sequence is CASSIEAGGYNEQFF. In DNA form, the CDR3 reads TGTGCCAGTAGTATAGAGGCGGGAGGTTACAATGAGCAGTTCTTC.